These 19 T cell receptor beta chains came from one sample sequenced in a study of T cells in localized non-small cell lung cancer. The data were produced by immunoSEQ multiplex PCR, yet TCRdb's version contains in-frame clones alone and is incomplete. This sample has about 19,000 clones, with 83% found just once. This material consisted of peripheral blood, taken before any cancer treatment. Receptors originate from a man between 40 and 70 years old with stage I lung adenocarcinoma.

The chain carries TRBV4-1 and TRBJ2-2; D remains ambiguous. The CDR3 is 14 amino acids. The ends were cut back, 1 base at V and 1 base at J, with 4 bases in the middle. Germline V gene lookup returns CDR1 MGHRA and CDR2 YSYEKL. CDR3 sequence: CASSQGLNTGELFF. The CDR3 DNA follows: TGCGCCAGCAGCCAAGGGTTGAACACCGGGGAGCTGTTTTTT.

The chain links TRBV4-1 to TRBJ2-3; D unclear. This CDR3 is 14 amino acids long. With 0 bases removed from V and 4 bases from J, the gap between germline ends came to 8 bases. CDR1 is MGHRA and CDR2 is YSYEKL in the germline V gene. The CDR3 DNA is TGCGCCAGCAGCCAAGATTCCTCCGCAGATACGCAGTATTTT. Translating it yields CASSQDSSADTQYF.

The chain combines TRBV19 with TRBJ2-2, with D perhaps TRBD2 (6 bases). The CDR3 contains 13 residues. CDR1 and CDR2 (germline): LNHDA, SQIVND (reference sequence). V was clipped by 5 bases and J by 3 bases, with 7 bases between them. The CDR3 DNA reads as TGTGCCAGTAGTTGGGGGGACACCGGGGAGCTGTTTTTT. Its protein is CASSWGDTGELFF. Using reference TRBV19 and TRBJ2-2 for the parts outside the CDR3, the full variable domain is DGGITQSPKYLFRKEGQNVTLSCEQNLNHDAMYWYRQDPGQGLRLIYYSQIVNDFQKGDIAEGYSVSREKKESFPLTVTSAQKNPTAFYLCASSWGDTGELFFGEGSRLTVL.

This CDR3 reads CASSYLAGDSYNEQFF. The CDR3 DNA reads TGTGCCAGCAGTTACCTAGCGGGAGACTCCTACAATGAGCAGTTCTTC. V and J are TRBV6-6 and TRBJ2-1; 10 positions agree with TRBD2. This CDR3 spans 16 amino acids. V gave up 2 bases and J gave up 0 bases; unmatched junction bases: 1. Per germline, CDR1 MNHNY and CDR2 SVGAGI (reference sequence).

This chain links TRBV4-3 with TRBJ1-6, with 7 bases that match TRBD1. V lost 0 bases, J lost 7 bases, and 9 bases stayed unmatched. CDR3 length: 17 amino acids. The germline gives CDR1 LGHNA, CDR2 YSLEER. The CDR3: CASSQDFGQVVNSPLHF. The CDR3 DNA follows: TGCGCCAGCAGCCAAGATTTTGGACAGGTGGTGAATTCACCCCTCCACTTT.

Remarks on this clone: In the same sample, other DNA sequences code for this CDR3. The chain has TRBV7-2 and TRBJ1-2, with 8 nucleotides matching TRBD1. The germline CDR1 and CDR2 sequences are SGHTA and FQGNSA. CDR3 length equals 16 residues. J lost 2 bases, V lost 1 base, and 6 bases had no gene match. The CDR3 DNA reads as TGTGCCAGCAGCTTAGTTGGGACAGGAGTCAACTATGGCTACACCTTC. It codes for CASSLVGTGVNYGYTF.

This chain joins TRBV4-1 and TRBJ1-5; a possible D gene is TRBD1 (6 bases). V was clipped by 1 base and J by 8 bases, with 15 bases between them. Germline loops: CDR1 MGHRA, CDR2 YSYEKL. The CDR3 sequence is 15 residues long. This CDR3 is CASSQARGGLEPQHF. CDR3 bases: TGCGCCAGCAGCCAAGCCCGGGGGGGCTTAGAGCCCCAGCATTTT.

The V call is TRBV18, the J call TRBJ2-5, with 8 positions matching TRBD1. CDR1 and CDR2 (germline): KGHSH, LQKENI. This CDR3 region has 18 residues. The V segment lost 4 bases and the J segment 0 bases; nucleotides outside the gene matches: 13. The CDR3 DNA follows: TGTGCCAGCTCACAACGGCGACAGGGGACGAGGGACCAAGAGACCCAGTACTTC. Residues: CASSQRRQGTRDQETQYF.

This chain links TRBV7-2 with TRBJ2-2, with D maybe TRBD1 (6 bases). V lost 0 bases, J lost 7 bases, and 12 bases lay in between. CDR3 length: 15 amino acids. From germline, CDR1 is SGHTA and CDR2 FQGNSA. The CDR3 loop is CASSLAAGVGGELFF. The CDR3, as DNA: TGTGCCAGCAGCTTAGCGGCAGGGGTTGGCGGGGAGCTGTTTTTT.

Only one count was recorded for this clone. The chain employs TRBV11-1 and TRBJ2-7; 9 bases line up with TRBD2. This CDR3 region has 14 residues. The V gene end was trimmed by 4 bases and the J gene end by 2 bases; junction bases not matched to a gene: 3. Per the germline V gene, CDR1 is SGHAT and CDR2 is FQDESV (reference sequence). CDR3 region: CASSWTSATYEQYF. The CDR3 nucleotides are TGTGCCAGCAGCTGGACTAGCGCCACCTACGAGCAGTACTTC.

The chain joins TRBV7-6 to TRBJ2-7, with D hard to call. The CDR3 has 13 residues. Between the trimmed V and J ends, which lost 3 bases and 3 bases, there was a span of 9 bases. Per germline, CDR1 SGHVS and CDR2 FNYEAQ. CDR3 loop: CASSFDSRYEQYF. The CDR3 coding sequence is TGTGCCAGCAGCTTCGACTCACGCTACGAGCAGTACTTC. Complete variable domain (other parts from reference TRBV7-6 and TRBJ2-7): GAGVSQSPRYKVTKRGQDVALRCDPISGHVSLYWYRQALGQGPEFLTYFNYEAQQDKSGLPNDRFSAERPEGSISTLTIQRTEQRDSAMYRCASSFDSRYEQYFGPGTRLTVT.

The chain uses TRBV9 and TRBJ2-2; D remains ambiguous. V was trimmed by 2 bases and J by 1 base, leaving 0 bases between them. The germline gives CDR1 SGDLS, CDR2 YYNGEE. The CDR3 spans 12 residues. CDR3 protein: CASSVNTGELFF. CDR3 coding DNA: TGTGCCAGCAGCGTGAACACCGGGGAGCTGTTTTTT. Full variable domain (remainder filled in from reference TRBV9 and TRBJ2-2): DSGVTQTPKHLITATGQRVTLRCSPRSGDLSVYWYQQSLDQGLQFLIQYYNGEERAKGNILERFSAQQFPDLHSELNLSSLELGDSALYFCASSVNTGELFFGEGSRLTVL.

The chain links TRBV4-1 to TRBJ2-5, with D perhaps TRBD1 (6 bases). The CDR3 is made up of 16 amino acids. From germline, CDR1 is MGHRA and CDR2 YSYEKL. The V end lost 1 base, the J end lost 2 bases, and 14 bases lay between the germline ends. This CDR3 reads CASSQGSGTKQETQYF. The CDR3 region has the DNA TGCGCCAGCAGCCAAGGGTCCGGGACAAAACAAGAGACCCAGTACTTC.

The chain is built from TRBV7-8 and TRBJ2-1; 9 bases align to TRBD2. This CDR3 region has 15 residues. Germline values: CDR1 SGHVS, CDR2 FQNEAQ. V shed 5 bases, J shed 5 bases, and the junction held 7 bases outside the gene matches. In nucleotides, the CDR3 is TGTGCCAGCAGCATTCGGACTAGCGCAAACAATGAGCAGTTCTTC. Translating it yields CASSIRTSANNEQFF.

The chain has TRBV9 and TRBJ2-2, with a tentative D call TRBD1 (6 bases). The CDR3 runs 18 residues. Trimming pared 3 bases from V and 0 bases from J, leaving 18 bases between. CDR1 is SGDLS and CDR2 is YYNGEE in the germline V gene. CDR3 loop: CASSGSSGDLANTGELFF. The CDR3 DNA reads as TGTGCCAGCAGCGGTTCTTCAGGGGACCTTGCGAACACCGGGGAGCTGTTTTTT.

For the CDR3, the DNA is TGTGCCAGCAGGGGGTCCGCGACCGCTCTAGATGGCTACACCTTC. Translating gives CASRGSATALDGYTF. The genes are TRBV7-8 and TRBJ1-2, with D hard to call. Trimming stripped 6 bases from V and 6 bases from J, with 20 bases between. The CDR3 covers 15 residues. Germline V lookup: CDR1 SGHVS, CDR2 FQNEAQ.

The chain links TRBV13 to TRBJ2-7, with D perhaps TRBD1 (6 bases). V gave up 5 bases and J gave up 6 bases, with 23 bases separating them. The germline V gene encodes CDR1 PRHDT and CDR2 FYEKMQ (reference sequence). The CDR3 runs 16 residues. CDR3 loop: CASSKVRAGDVGEQYF. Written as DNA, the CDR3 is TGTGCCAGCAGCAAAGTAAGGGCAGGGGATGTTGGCGAGCAGTACTTC. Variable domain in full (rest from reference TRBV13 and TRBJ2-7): AAGVIQSPRHLIKEKRETATLKCYPIPRHDTVYWYQQGPGQDPQFLISFYEKMQSDKGSIPDRFSAQQFSDYHSELNMSSLELGDSALYFCASSKVRAGDVGEQYFGPGTRLTVT.

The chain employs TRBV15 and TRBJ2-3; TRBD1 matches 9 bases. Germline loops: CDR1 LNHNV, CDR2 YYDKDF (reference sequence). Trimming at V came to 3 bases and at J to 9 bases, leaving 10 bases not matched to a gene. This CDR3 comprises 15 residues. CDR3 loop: CATSRSPGQGDTQYF. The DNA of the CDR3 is TGTGCCACCAGCAGGTCCCCGGGACAGGGTGACACGCAGTATTTT.

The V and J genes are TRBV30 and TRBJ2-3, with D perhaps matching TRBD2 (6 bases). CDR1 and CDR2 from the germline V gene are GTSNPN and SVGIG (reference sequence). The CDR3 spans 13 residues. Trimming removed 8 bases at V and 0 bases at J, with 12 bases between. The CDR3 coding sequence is TGTGCCGCTGGGGAGGAAAGCACAGATACGCAGTATTTT. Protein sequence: CAAGEESTDTQYF.